Listed below are T cell receptor beta chains from one sample, sequenced in a study of blood T cell repertoires in COVID-19. Repertoires were generated with immunoSEQ multiplex PCR, while TCRdb's copy carries only in-frame clones and drops some. The table includes some 100,000 clones, just over 90% detected once. The source material was peripheral blood. The receptors originated from a man aged 55 to 70 with acute or convalescent COVID-19. Both conserved end residues are part of each CDR3. The D gene is left open where the match is weak. Clone size appears in some rows only: once, few, many, or a class for an expanded clone.

J: TRBJ2-4
V: TRBV5-6
length: 14
size: NA
D: NA
CDR3: CASSLGSAKNIQYF
DNA: TGTGCCAGCAGCTTGGGTTCTGCCAAAAACATTCAGTACTTC

J: TRBJ1-5
V: TRBV10-3
length: 14
size: once
D: TRBD1
CDR3: CAISPGGYDQPQHF
DNA: TGTGCCATCAGTCCAGGGGGCTATGATCAGCCCCAGCATTTT

J: TRBJ2-1
V: TRBV28
length: 15
size: NA
D: TRBD1
CDR3: CASSLRGPGDGEQFF
DNA: TGTGCCAGCAGTTTAAGGGGGCCTGGAGATGGTGAGCAGTTCTTC

J: TRBJ1-2
V: TRBV27
length: 14
size: NA
D: TRBD1
CDR3: CASRLGTVRDGYTF
DNA: TGTGCCAGCAGGCTCGGGACAGTGAGGGACGGCTACACCTTC

J: TRBJ2-7
V: TRBV7-3
length: 18
size: NA
D: TRBD2
CDR3: CATWTSGRTVKFSYEQYF
DNA: TGTGCCACCTGGACTAGCGGGAGGACAGTGAAGTTCTCCTACGAGCAGTACTTC

J: TRBJ1-2
V: TRBV3-1/TRBV3-2
length: 15
size: NA
D: NA
CDR3: CASSQLVPPLYGYTF
DNA: TGTGCCAGCAGCCAATTAGTGCCTCCTCTCTATGGCTACACCTTC

J: TRBJ1-5
V: TRBV7-8
length: 14
size: NA
D: NA
CDR3: CASSPGGSNQPQHF
DNA: TGTGCCAGCAGCCCGGGGGGTAGCAATCAGCCCCAGCATTTT

J: TRBJ1-1
V: TRBV18
length: 17
size: once
D: TRBD1
CDR3: CASSPLSGGQKNTEAFF
DNA: TGTGCCAGCTCACCACTCAGTGGGGGACAGAAGAACACTGAAGCTTTCTTT

J: TRBJ2-5
V: TRBV9
length: 13
size: NA
D: NA
CDR3: CASSGLLKETQYF
DNA: TGTGCCAGCAGCGGACTATTGAAAGAGACCCAGTACTTC

J: TRBJ2-2
V: TRBV10-2
length: 13
size: NA
D: TRBD2
CDR3: CASSLAGTGELFF
DNA: TGCGCCAGCAGTTTAGCGGGCACCGGGGAGCTGTTTTTT

J: TRBJ2-1
V: TRBV5-1
length: 16
size: NA
D: TRBD2
CDR3: CASSPRGTSVYNEQFF
DNA: TGCGCCAGCAGCCCCCGTGGGACTAGCGTGTACAATGAGCAGTTCTTC

J: TRBJ2-5
V: TRBV5-1
length: 15
size: NA
D: TRBD2
CDR3: CASSLDGRGKETQYF
DNA: TGCGCCAGCAGCTTGGACGGGAGGGGGAAAGAGACCCAGTACTTC

J: TRBJ2-1
V: TRBV9
length: 13
size: NA
D: TRBD2
CDR3: CASSVGREGEEFF
DNA: TGTGCCAGCAGCGTAGGGCGGGAGGGGGAGGAGTTCTTC

J: TRBJ2-7
V: TRBV28
length: 15
size: once
D: TRBD1
CDR3: CAIEVRTGGKDEQYF
DNA: TGTGCCATCGAGGTTAGGACAGGGGGAAAGGACGAGCAGTACTTC

J: TRBJ1-2
V: TRBV9
length: 16
size: NA
D: NA
CDR3: CPRSTEGGGGDRGYTF
DNA: TGTCCCCGCAGCACAGAGGGTGGAGGGGGGGATCGAGGCTACACCTTC

J: TRBJ1-4
V: TRBV10-3
length: 14
size: NA
D: TRBD1
CDR3: CAISQGQGEEKLFF
DNA: TGTGCCATCAGTCAGGGACAGGGTGAAGAAAAACTGTTTTTT

J: TRBJ1-2
V: TRBV6-1
length: 14
size: NA
D: NA
CDR3: CASSEVNRAWGYTF
DNA: TGTGCCAGCAGTGAAGTAAACAGGGCATGGGGCTACACCTTC

J: TRBJ2-1
V: TRBV10-2
length: 14
size: NA
D: TRBD2
CDR3: CASTTSGYYNEQFF
DNA: TGCGCCAGCACGACTAGCGGTTATTACAATGAGCAGTTCTTC

J: TRBJ1-4
V: TRBV28
length: 13
size: NA
D: NA
CDR3: CASSFGGREKLFF
DNA: TGTGCCAGCAGTTTTGGAGGGAGGGAAAAACTGTTTTTT

J: TRBJ1-4
V: TRBV30
length: 14
size: NA
D: NA
CDR3: CAWSVQGGIEKLFF
DNA: TGTGCCTGGAGTGTACAAGGGGGTATAGAAAAACTGTTTTTT

J: TRBJ1-5
V: TRBV28
length: 16
size: NA
D: NA
CDR3: CASSFQAGPGNQPQHF
DNA: TGTGCCAGCAGTTTTCAGGCGGGACCGGGCAATCAGCCCCAGCATTTT

J: TRBJ2-3
V: TRBV7-9
length: 12
size: few
D: NA
CDR3: CASSRDTDTQYF
DNA: TGTGCCAGCAGCCGAGACACAGATACGCAGTATTTT

J: TRBJ2-1
V: TRBV2
length: 16
size: NA
D: NA
CDR3: CASSEDVTSRPNEQFF
DNA: TGTGCCAGCAGTGAAGATGTGACTTCCCGACCCAATGAGCAGTTCTTC

J: TRBJ1-1
V: TRBV11-2
length: 16
size: NA
D: TRBD1
CDR3: CASSFRGTGVNTEAFF
DNA: TGTGCCAGCAGCTTTAGGGGGACAGGGGTGAACACTGAAGCTTTCTTT

J: TRBJ1-1
V: TRBV5-4
length: 14
size: NA
D: NA
CDR3: CASSLEAKRPEAFF
DNA: TGTGCCAGCAGCTTGGAGGCCAAGCGCCCTGAAGCTTTCTTT

J: TRBJ2-1
V: TRBV23-1
length: 16
size: NA
D: TRBD2
CDR3: CASYIHGTSDGNEQFF
DNA: TGCGCCAGCTATATCCACGGGACTAGCGATGGAAATGAGCAGTTCTTC

J: TRBJ2-1
V: TRBV5-1
length: 14
size: NA
D: TRBD2
CDR3: CASSIELADNEQFF
DNA: TGCGCCAGCAGCATAGAACTAGCGGACAATGAGCAGTTCTTC

J: TRBJ1-2
V: TRBV14
length: 13
size: NA
D: NA
CDR3: CASSQRAGFSYTF
DNA: TGTGCCAGCAGCCAACGCGCAGGTTTTAGCTACACCTTC

J: TRBJ2-7
V: TRBV28
length: 14
size: NA
D: TRBD1
CDR3: CASSRAGGFYGQYF
DNA: TGTGCCAGCAGTCGGGCAGGGGGCTTCTACGGGCAGTACTTC

J: TRBJ1-1
V: TRBV15
length: 13
size: once
D: NA
CDR3: CATSRALNTEAFF
DNA: TGTGCCACCAGCAGAGCTCTTAACACTGAAGCTTTCTTT

J: TRBJ2-1
V: TRBV6-5
length: 15
size: NA
D: TRBD2
CDR3: CASGSGTSGFDEQFF
DNA: TGTGCCAGCGGTTCGGGGACTAGCGGTTTCGATGAGCAGTTCTTC

J: TRBJ2-1
V: TRBV7-7
length: 15
size: NA
D: TRBD1
CDR3: CASSLGQGGTDEQFF
DNA: TGTGCTAGCAGCTTGGGACAGGGGGGAACAGATGAGCAGTTCTTC